Presented here are 9 T cell receptor beta chains from one specimen sequenced in a study of blood T cell repertoires in COVID-19. Assay: immunoSEQ multiplex PCR; the TCRdb copy retains only in-frame clones and omits some. Of under 250,000 clones detected, 88% appear once; the ten largest clones hold about 3.5%. Sequenced material: PBMCs or T cells enriched from blood (not recorded which). Receptors originate from a woman in her twenties or thirties who had been exposed to COVID-19.

The chain is built from TRBV5-1 and TRBJ2-3, with D unresolved. Trimming cost V 7 bases and J 0 bases, with 15 bases left between them. CDR1 is SGHRS and CDR2 is YFSETQ in the germline V gene. CDR3 length equals 15 residues. The CDR3 sequence is CASPFWKRSTDTQYF. CDR3 DNA sequence: TGCGCCAGCCCCTTTTGGAAGCGAAGCACAGATACGCAGTATTTT.

This clone was counted only a few times. The chain is built from TRBV19 and TRBJ1-5; TRBD1 might be the D (6 bases). Per germline, CDR1 LNHDA and CDR2 SQIVND (reference sequence). The CDR3 loop spans 15 amino acids. Trimming shortened V by 0 bases and J by 3 bases, and 9 bases separated the two germline ends. The DNA of the CDR3 is TGTGCCAGTAGTATAGATTCAGGGGTCAATCAGCCCCAGCATTTT. Encoded protein: CASSIDSGVNQPQHF.

The CDR3 is CASSLGGGHSYEQYF. CDR3 DNA: TGCGCCAGCAGCTTGGGAGGGGGTCACTCCTACGAGCAGTACTTC. The chain links TRBV5-1 to TRBJ2-7; D is possibly TRBD1 (6 bases). Trimming left V 0 bases short and J 0 bases short, with 10 bases between. Germline V gene data show CDR1 as SGHRS and CDR2 as YFSETQ. This CDR3 has 15 residues. The full variable domain, completed using reference TRBV5-1 and TRBJ2-7, is KAGVTQTPRYLIKTRGQQVTLSCSPISGHRSVSWYQQTPGQGLQFLFEYFSETQRNKGNFPGRFSGRQFSNSRSEMNVSTLELGDSALYLCASSLGGGHSYEQYFGPGTRLTVT.

The J gene is TRBJ2-3, the V gene TRBV9; 12 bases are shared with TRBD2. The CDR3 consists of 18 residues. J lost 3 bases, V lost 1 base, and 9 bases had no gene match. Germline values: CDR1 SGDLS, CDR2 YYNGEE. DNA for the CDR3: TGTGCCAGCAGCGTACTCCCATCGACTAGCGGGAGAACAGATACGCAGTATTTT. It yields the protein CASSVLPSTSGRTDTQYF.

The chain links TRBV6-1 to TRBJ1-2; TRBD1 matches 7 bases. V gave up 0 bases and J gave up 8 bases; unmatched junction bases: 9. The CDR3 runs to 15 residues. Looked up from germline, CDR1 is MNHNS and CDR2 is SASEGT. The CDR3 DNA reads TGTGCCAGCAGTGAAGCGACAGGGCCTTATCAGGGCTACACCTTC. It codes for CASSEATGPYQGYTF.

V is TRBV5-5 and J is TRBJ2-7; TRBD1 agrees at 11 bases. This CDR3 comprises 20 residues. Germline trimming cut 3 bases from V and 2 bases from J; bases unmatched to any gene: 19. Germline CDR1 reads SGHKS; CDR2 reads YYEKEE (reference sequence). CDR3 loop: CASSSPPGQGGALIPYEQYF. For the CDR3, the DNA is TGTGCCAGCAGCTCCCCGCCGGGACAGGGGGGCGCATTAATCCCCTACGAGCAGTACTTC.

This chain connects TRBV27 to TRBJ1-2; TRBD1 agrees at 7 bases. The CDR3 length is 13 residues. The V segment lost 0 bases and the J segment 7 bases; nucleotides outside the gene matches: 2. The germline gives CDR1 MNHEY, CDR2 SMNVEV (reference sequence). CDR3 coding DNA: TGTGCCAGCAGTTTATCAGGGGGCGCTGGCTACACCTTC. Translation: CASSLSGGAGYTF.

J is TRBJ1-3 and V is TRBV5-6, with a possible D match to TRBD1 (6 bases). The germline V gene encodes CDR1 SGHDT and CDR2 YYEEEE. The CDR3 contains 14 residues. The germline V and J ends were trimmed by 5 bases and 1 base, with 10 bases remaining between them. The CDR3 spells CASRPGESGNTIYF. The CDR3 DNA sequence: TGTGCCAGCAGGCCAGGGGAATCTGGAAACACCATATATTTT.

The rearrangement uses TRBV28 and TRBJ2-1; 10 bases map to TRBD2. There are 17 residues in the CDR3. Germline V gene data show CDR1 as MDHEN and CDR2 as SYDVKM. V lost 5 bases and J lost 4; bases outside the gene matches: 11. CDR3 sequence reads: CASSLGLAGGPYNEQFF. The CDR3 nucleotides are TGTGCCAGCAGTCTCGGTTTAGCGGGAGGTCCTTACAATGAGCAGTTCTTC. The variable domain in full, completed from reference TRBV28 and TRBJ2-1, reads DVKVTQSSRYLVKRTGEKVFLECVQDMDHENMFWYRQDPGLGLRLIYFSYDVKMKEKGDIPEGYSVSREKKERFSLILESASTNQTSMYLCASSLGLAGGPYNEQFFGPGTRLTVL.